The 8 T cell receptor beta chains presented below share a single source sample, sequenced in a study of cytomegalovirus exposure and HLA in healthy donors. The PCR made use of 60 Vbeta and 13 Jbeta primers. The table came from immunoSEQ multiplex PCR; TCRdb's copy has only in-frame clones and leaves some out. The table shows 200,000 or so clones, with roughly 80% occurring only once. Sequenced: PBMCs. The receptors originated from a woman between 35 and 50 years old in good health and CMV-seronegative.

The V call is TRBV2, the J call TRBJ2-1; the match to TRBD1 covers 8 bases. Germline CDR1 SNHLY, CDR2 FYNNEI. J gave up 4 bases and V 4 bases, and 6 bases lay outside the gene matches. The CDR3 totals 15 residues. The CDR3 DNA follows: TGTGCCAGCAGTGTCACAGGGGGTGGGTACAATGAGCAGTTCTTC. Amino acids: CASSVTGGGYNEQFF.

The chain is built from TRBV15 and TRBJ2-3; TRBD2 matches at 7 bases. The germline gives CDR1 LNHNV, CDR2 YYDKDF (reference sequence). The V and J ends lost 2 bases and 4 bases, in that order; junction bases with no gene match: 6. This CDR3 comprises 15 residues. The CDR3 loop reads CATSRQGGWADTQYF. The CDR3 nucleotides are TGTGCCACCAGCAGACAGGGAGGGTGGGCAGATACGCAGTATTTT.

In DNA, the CDR3 is TGTGCCAGCAGCTTAGGGAGTTCGGAGACCCAGTACTTC. Its protein is CASSLGSSETQYF. The genes are TRBV7-7 and TRBJ2-5; no clear D gene. Trimming stripped 1 base from V and 5 bases from J, with 8 bases between. In germline, CDR1 is SSHAT, CDR2 FNYEAQ (reference sequence). The CDR3 covers 13 residues.

The rearrangement joins TRBV9 to TRBJ2-1, with 12 positions matching TRBD2. Germline V gives CDR1 SGDLS, CDR2 YYNGEE. There are 15 residues in the CDR3. V shed 0 bases, J shed 9 bases, and the junction held 4 bases outside the gene matches. This chain's CDR3 is CASSVGLAGVAEQFF. CDR3 nucleotides: TGTGCCAGCAGCGTAGGACTAGCGGGAGTGGCTGAGCAGTTCTTC.

This chain uses TRBV28 with TRBJ1-1; D possibly corresponds to TRBD1 (6 bases). Trimming stripped 5 bases from V and 0 bases from J, with 19 bases between. Germline V gene lookup returns CDR1 MDHEN and CDR2 SYDVKM. CDR3 length equals 17 residues. In DNA form, the CDR3 reads TGTGCCAGCAGTGAACAGGGCCGGGGTAGGGTGAACACTGAAGCTTTCTTT. Translating gives CASSEQGRGRVNTEAFF.

The rearrangement links TRBV5-4 to TRBJ1-1, with a tentative D call TRBD1 (6 bases). The CDR3 is 16 residues long. Trimming cost V 4 bases and J 5 bases, with 21 bases left between them. Germline CDR1 SGHNT, CDR2 YYREEE (reference sequence). The chain's CDR3 is CASSTYRVGLTTEAFF. In DNA form, the CDR3 reads TGTGCCAGCAGCACCTACAGGGTTGGCTTGACTACTGAAGCTTTCTTT.

The chain links TRBV5-1 to TRBJ1-1; 7 nucleotides agree with TRBD1. This CDR3 spans 14 amino acids. V was pared by 4 bases and J by 3 bases, with 6 bases of the junction left unmatched. Germline V gene lookup returns CDR1 SGHRS and CDR2 YFSETQ. The CDR3, as DNA: TGCGCCAGCAGCATTGAAACAGGGGACACTGAAGCTTTCTTT. Encoded protein: CASSIETGDTEAFF.

V is TRBV10-2 and J is TRBJ1-5; D perhaps matches TRBD1 (6 bases). Trimming stripped 4 bases from V and 6 bases from J, with 16 bases between. The germline V gene encodes CDR1 WSHSY and CDR2 SAAADI. The CDR3 spans 15 residues. CDR3 residues: CASSAKLQGSQPQHF. Here the CDR3 DNA reads TGCGCCAGCAGTGCAAAACTTCAGGGGAGTCAGCCCCAGCATTTT.